This T cell receptor (beta chain) derives from a study of T-cell memory formation after mild COVID-19. Study-wide context: The TCR clusters were mostly specific to one donor. General study results and limits: Cross-reactive memory appears to have joined, as suggested by some responding clones showing up in pre-infection memory. Later expanders leaned CD4+, whereas clones that contracted between day 15 and 85 were balanced CD4/CD8.

It was 5'RACE with constant-segment primers that produced the TCR alpha and TCR beta cDNA libraries, which carried sample barcodes and UMIs. TCRdb reprocessed the 5' RACE reads with MiXCR, giving one entry per CDR3 protein. The sample includes approximately 440,000 distinct CDR3 sequences, around 20% of them seen just once. V was trimmed by 5 bases and J by 5 bases, leaving 18 bases between them. Germline values: CDR1 LNHDA, CDR2 SQIVND (reference sequence). The CDR3 is made up of 15 amino acids. Notes on this clonotype: Antigen specificity is unknown.

This TCR was recovered from an adult woman who had mild COVID-19 (a few samples of this study predate the infection). Cell type and time point are not known. This chain connects TRBV19 to TRBJ2-5; maybe TRBD1 (5 bases). The sample comprised PBMCs or a T cell subset sorted from them (not recorded which). The CDR3 spells CASSVLRAQGETQYF. The CDR3 DNA reads as TGTGCCAGTAGTGTGCTCAGGGCCCAAGGGGAGACCCAGTACTTC.